This T cell receptor (beta chain) was documented in a study of read filtering for tumor transcriptome and immune sequencing. Study overall: Whole-transcriptome libraries were prepared after DNase treatment. Study results and limitations: Dropping single-read clonotypes raised IR-seq and RNA-seq shared-clonotype correlation.

This library used about 400 ng RNA and molecular barcoded adaptors spanning alpha/delta and beta/gamma chains. MiXCR was run by TCRdb on the reads, yielding one entry per CDR3 protein. The sample holds over 45,000 distinct CDR3 sequences, about 20% seen once. For this clonotype: Its antigen is unknown. Germline is not matched at one junction end, which may reflect a read error.

The CDR3 has 18 amino acids. The germline gives CDR1 KGHDR, CDR2 SFDVKD. This sequence originates from a donor aged 40 or over with multiple myeloma. The sequenced sample was a population of CD138-negative cells sorted from bone marrow. The chain uses TRBV24-1 and TRBJ2-5; TRBD2 matches 7 bases. For the CDR3, the DNA is TGTGCCACCAGTGATAATATCGCGGGAGCGGGGTACCAAGAGGCCCAGTACTTC. Protein product: CATSDNIAGAGYQEAQYF.